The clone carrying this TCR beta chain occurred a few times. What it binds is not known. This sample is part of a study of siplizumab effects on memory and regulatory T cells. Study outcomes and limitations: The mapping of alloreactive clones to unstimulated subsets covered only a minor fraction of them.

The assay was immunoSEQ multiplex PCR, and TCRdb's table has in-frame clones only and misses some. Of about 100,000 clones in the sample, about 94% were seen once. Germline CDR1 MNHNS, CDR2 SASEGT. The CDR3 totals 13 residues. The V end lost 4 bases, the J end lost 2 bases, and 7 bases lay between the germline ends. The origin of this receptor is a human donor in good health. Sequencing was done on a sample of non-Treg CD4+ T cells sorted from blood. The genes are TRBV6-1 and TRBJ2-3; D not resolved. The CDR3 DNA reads TGTGCCAGCAGTGCAGGATACACAGATACGCAGTATTTT. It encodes CASSAGYTDTQYF.